These 16 T cell receptor beta chains originate from one sample sequenced in a study of blood T cell repertoires in COVID-19. The assay was immunoSEQ multiplex PCR, and TCRdb's table has in-frame clones only and misses some. The sample lists about 500,000 clones, about 91% occurring once. Sequencing was done on a sample of peripheral blood. Source of these receptors: a young man with COVID-19, enrolled during active disease.

V is TRBV5-1 and J is TRBJ1-4; D unresolved. V dropped 4 bases and J dropped 0 bases, with 7 bases sitting between them. The CDR3 has 14 residues. The germline gives CDR1 SGHRS, CDR2 YFSETQ. For the CDR3, the DNA is TGCGCCAGCAGCCACGGGACAACTAATGAAAAACTGTTTTTT. Translated, it gives CASSHGTTNEKLFF.

This clone was picked up many times. This rearrangement joins TRBV24-1 to TRBJ2-2, with 7 bases lining up with TRBD1. This CDR3 has 14 residues. The V gene's germline CDR1 is KGHDR and CDR2 SFDVKD. V was clipped by 3 bases and J by 3 bases; unmatched bases: 0. For the CDR3, the DNA is TGTGCCACCAGTGATGACAGGGACACCGGGGAGCTGTTTTTT. Translating gives CATSDDRDTGELFF.

The rearrangement joins TRBV15 to TRBJ2-7; weak D call: TRBD1 (7 bases). Germline V gives CDR1 LNHNV, CDR2 YYDKDF (reference sequence). The CDR3 has 16 amino acids. The V end was cut by 0 bases, the J end by 2 bases, with 14 bases between. CDR3 region: CATSRDRGEVTYEQYF. CDR3 bases: TGTGCCACCAGCAGAGACAGGGGGGAGGTTACCTACGAGCAGTACTTC.

The chain has TRBV11-2 and TRBJ1-3, with 7 bases lining up with TRBD1. Trimming took 5 bases from V and 2 from J; bases not matched to a gene: 3. Per germline, CDR1 SGHAT and CDR2 FQNNGV. CDR3 length equals 14 residues. CDR3 in DNA: TGTGCCAGCAGCCCGGGACAGCCTGGAAACACCATATATTTT. It is translated as CASSPGQPGNTIYF.

This clone was picked up one time. The sample holds other DNA sequences that translate to the same CDR3. The chain is built from TRBV7-9 and TRBJ2-3; TRBD1 matches 7 bases. The CDR3 is 14 residues long. The V gene end was trimmed by 5 bases and the J gene end by 3 bases; junction bases not matched to a gene: 5. The germline gives CDR1 SEHNR, CDR2 FQNEAQ (reference sequence). In DNA form, the CDR3 reads TGTGCCAGCAGCCCCCGGACAGGAACAGATACGCAGTATTTT. Residues: CASSPRTGTDTQYF.

The CDR3 region is CASSTGIGNNEQFF. The CDR3 DNA is TGTGCCAGCAGTACGGGGATCGGGAACAATGAGCAGTTCTTC. The V gene is TRBV11-1, the J gene TRBJ2-1; D might be TRBD2 (5 bases). Trimming took off 6 bases at V and 5 bases at J, with 14 bases between the two ends. This CDR3 spans 14 amino acids. In germline, CDR1 is SGHAT, CDR2 FQDESV (reference sequence).

This chain joins TRBV5-1 and TRBJ2-3; 7 nucleotides match TRBD1. J was trimmed by 0 bases and V by 4 bases; bases with no gene match: 8. Germline CDR1 reads SGHRS; CDR2 reads YFSETQ. The CDR3 sequence is 16 residues long. Here the CDR3 reads CASSPGQFTSTDTQYF. DNA for the CDR3: TGCGCCAGCAGCCCGGGACAGTTCACTAGCACAGATACGCAGTATTTT.

The chain combines TRBV15 with TRBJ1-6, with D possibly TRBD1 on 5 matching bases. The CDR3 length is 14 residues. The V gene's germline CDR1 is LNHNV and CDR2 YYDKDF (reference sequence). V dropped 6 bases and J dropped 7 bases, with 13 bases sitting between them. The CDR3 DNA reads as TGTGCCACCAGACCCGACAGAGCAAATTCACCCCTCCACTTT. Residues: CATRPDRANSPLHF. The full variable domain, rest sourced from reference TRBV15 and TRBJ1-6, is DAMVIQNPRYQVTQFGKPVTLSCSQTLNHNVMYWYQQKSSQAPKLLFHYYDKDFNNEADTPDNFQSRRPNTSFCFLDIRSPGLGDTAMYLCATRPDRANSPLHFGNGTRLTVT.

This clone was picked up a small number of times. The V call is TRBV27, the J call TRBJ2-3; D is perhaps TRBD2 (5 bases). The germline V gene has CDR1 MNHEY and CDR2 SMNVEV (reference sequence). This CDR3 comprises 14 residues. V shed 7 bases and J shed 1 base, with 12 bases lying between them. The CDR3 is CASKRERRTDTQYF. CDR3 nucleotides: TGTGCCAGCAAGAGGGAGCGTCGCACAGATACGCAGTATTTT.

The chain uses TRBV6-1 and TRBJ1-2, with D possibly being TRBD1 (5 bases). The CDR3 runs 13 residues. CDR1 MNHNS and CDR2 SASEGT come from the germline V gene. V was pared by 2 bases and J by 8 bases, with 12 bases between. The CDR3 region is CASSEKGSGGYTF. The DNA for the CDR3 is TGTGCCAGCAGTGAAAAGGGGTCCGGCGGCTACACCTTC.

This rearrangement joins TRBV25-1 to TRBJ2-5; TRBD2 is a possible D gene (5 bases). The CDR3 totals 13 residues. Trimming pared 4 bases from V and 5 bases from J, leaving 11 bases between. The germline gives CDR1 MGHDK, CDR2 SYGVNS. CDR3 DNA sequence: TGTGCCAGCAGTGCCTGGGAGAGGGAGACCCAGTACTTC. It translates to CASSAWERETQYF. The full variable domain, with the rest looked up from reference TRBV25-1 and TRBJ2-5, is EADIYQTPRYLVIGTGKKITLECSQTMGHDKMYWYQQDPGMELHLIHYSYGVNSTEKGDLSSESTVSRIRTEHFPLTLESARPSHTSQYLCASSAWERETQYFGPGTRLLVL.

This chain uses TRBV6-5 with TRBJ1-5; 8 bases align to TRBD1. The trim removed 5 bases at V and 3 bases at J, leaving 6 bases unmatched. CDR3 length equals 15 residues. The germline V gene encodes CDR1 MNHEY and CDR2 SVGAGI. The CDR3 DNA sequence: TGTGCCAGCAGTCCTCAGGGGGCATTCAATCAGCCCCAGCATTTT. It yields the protein CASSPQGAFNQPQHF.

The rearrangement uses TRBV5-1 and TRBJ2-1, with TRBD2 matching 7 bases. Per the germline V gene, CDR1 is SGHRS and CDR2 is YFSETQ. The CDR3 covers 16 residues. Losses at the gene ends were 0 bases for V and 9 bases for J; bases not matched to a gene: 12. The CDR3, as DNA: TGCGCCAGCAGCTTGGTGGTCGGGACTACCGAGGTTGAGCAGTTCTTC. Translation: CASSLVVGTTEVEQFF.

This clone occurred once. The gene calls are TRBV5-1 and TRBJ2-7; D may be TRBD2 (5 bases). This CDR3 contains 15 residues. Trimming removed 1 base from V and 3 bases from J, with 14 bases in between. The V gene's germline CDR1 is SGHRS and CDR2 YFSETQ. CDR3 sequence reads: CASSLYIIGDYEQYF. The CDR3 coding sequence is TGCGCCAGCAGCTTGTACATTATCGGGGACTACGAGCAGTACTTC.

J is TRBJ2-3 and V is TRBV23-1; D is possibly TRBD1 (5 bases). TRBV23-1 is an ORF for which the function is uncertain. V dropped 5 bases and J dropped 0 bases, with 18 bases sitting between them. The CDR3 has 17 residues. CDR3 nucleotide sequence: TGCGCCAGCAGTGGGGCGGTAAGGAGTGCTAGCACAGATACGCAGTATTTT. Its translation is CASSGAVRSASTDTQYF.

This rearrangement joins TRBV3-1 (or the pseudogene TRBV3-2) to TRBJ2-2; 8 bases agree with TRBD2. The germline CDR1 and CDR2 sequences are LGHDT and YNNKEL (reference sequence). With 4 bases clipped from V and 5 bases from J, the junction kept 6 bases outside the gene matches. The CDR3 is 15 residues long. Written as DNA, the CDR3 is TGTGCCAGCAGCCCCAGCGGGAGAATAACCGGGGAGCTGTTTTTT. Encoded protein: CASSPSGRITGELFF.